These T cell receptor beta chains were read from a single sample in a study of CD8 T cells in Susac syndrome. Each CDR3 protein is one row after TCRdb ran MiXCR on the immunoSEQ multiplex PCR reads. The data hold about 80,000 distinct CDR3 sequences, with 91% observed a single time. Sequencing input: CD8+ T cells from PBMCs. The receptors shown here come from a human donor with multiple sclerosis. Each CDR3 is given with its conserved first and last residue. A D gene is named only where the DNA matches it firmly. Size is stated for part of the rows, as once, few or many counts, or as a class when the clone is expanded.

- - TRBJ2-7 TRBV28 CATFGGPRTYEQYF TGTGCCACCTTCGGAGGGCCCCGCACGTACGAGCAGTACTTC
- - TRBJ2-7 TRBV3-1 CASSQGTGALYEQYF TGTGCCAGCAGCCAAGGTACGGGGGCCCTCTACGAGCAGTACTTC
- - TRBJ2-7 TRBV3-1 CASSLTRDLYEQYF TGTGCCAGCAGCCTTACCCGGGACCTCTACGAGCAGTACTTC
- - TRBJ1-2 TRBV5-4 CASSPVGAQGYTF TGTGCCAGCAGCCCTGTGGGGGCTCAGGGCTACACCTTC
- once TRBJ1-3 TRBV9 CASSPRIGDTIYF TGTGCCAGCAGCCCGCGAATCGGAGACACCATATATTTT
- - TRBJ2-7 TRBV2 CASRPGVRGYEQYF TGTGCCAGCAGGCCAGGGGTTAGGGGCTACGAGCAGTACTTC
- - TRBJ2-1 TRBV27 CASSLEVTPPYNEQFF TGTGCCAGCAGTTTAGAGGTCACTCCCCCCTACAATGAGCAGTTCTTC
TRBD2 - TRBJ2-7 TRBV6-2/TRBV6-3 CASNGRTSGRGEQYF TGTGCCAGCAATGGGAGAACTAGCGGGAGAGGCGAGCAGTACTTC
- - TRBJ1-1 TRBV11-3 CASSSRGMNTEAFF TGTGCCAGCAGCTCTCGGGGGATGAACACTGAAGCTTTCTTT
- - TRBJ2-1 TRBV19 CASSIGSRLSYNEQFF TGTGCCAGTAGTATAGGGAGCAGGCTCTCCTACAATGAGCAGTTCTTC
- - TRBJ2-2 TRBV6-5 CASSARPGELFF TGTGCCAGCAGTGCACGCCCCGGGGAGCTGTTTTTT
TRBD1 - TRBJ1-2 TRBV9 CASSGGTGGFYTF TGTGCCAGCAGCGGTGGGACAGGGGGCTTCTACACCTTC
- - TRBJ2-7 TRBV5-4 CASSDPGVSAYEQYF TGTGCCAGCAGCGACCCCGGAGTTTCAGCCTACGAGCAGTACTTC
TRBD2 - TRBJ2-2 TRBV28 CASSLASGNTGELFF TGTGCCAGCAGTTTGGCTAGCGGGAACACCGGGGAGCTGTTTTTT
TRBD1 - TRBJ2-3 TRBV19 CASSIYRGRADTQYF TGTGCCAGTAGTATATACAGGGGGCGAGCAGATACGCAGTATTTT
- - TRBJ2-2 TRBV7-8 CASSPLRDLNTGELFF TGTGCCAGCAGCCCACTCCGCGATTTAAACACCGGGGAGCTGTTTTTT
TRBD2 once TRBJ2-3 TRBV27 CASSSLPGGPTDTQYF TGTGCCAGCAGTTCGCTCCCGGGAGGGCCCACAGATACGCAGTATTTT
TRBD2 - TRBJ2-5 TRBV6-2/TRBV6-3 CASSKGLAGGPSGRGETQYF TGTGCCAGCAGTAAGGGGCTAGCGGGAGGGCCCTCGGGAAGAGGAGAGACCCAGTACTTC
- - TRBJ1-5 TRBV27 CASSETNQPQHF TGTGCCAGCAGTGAAACCAATCAGCCCCAGCATTTT
TRBD1 - TRBJ1-5 TRBV27 CASSSRGGGQPQHF TGTGCCAGCAGTTCCAGGGGGGGCGGTCAGCCCCAGCATTTT
TRBD2 - TRBJ2-3 TRBV2 CASSERLAGTDTQYF TGTGCCAGCAGTGAACGGCTAGCGGGAACAGATACGCAGTATTTT
- - TRBJ1-1 TRBV30 CAWSVGRWNTEAFF TGTGCCTGGAGTGTAGGCAGGTGGAACACTGAAGCTTTCTTT
TRBD2 - TRBJ2-5 TRBV12-3/TRBV12-4 CASSGDSGHYQETQYF TGTGCCAGCAGCGGGGATAGCGGGCATTACCAAGAGACCCAGTACTTC
- - TRBJ2-3 TRBV6-1 CASSEEGQRADTQYF TGTGCCAGCAGTGAAGAGGGACAACGGGCAGATACGCAGTATTTT
- - TRBJ2-7 TRBV11-2 CASSLGRTIYEQYF TGTGCCAGCAGCTTAGGTAGGACGATATACGAGCAGTACTTC
- - TRBJ2-1 TRBV19 CASSPNDWSYNEQFF TGTGCCAGTAGCCCTAACGACTGGTCCTACAATGAGCAGTTCTTC
- - TRBJ1-6 TRBV27 CASTSRGSYNSPLHF TGTGCCAGCACCTCAAGGGGCTCCTATAATTCACCCCTCCACTTT
- - TRBJ2-7 TRBV12-3/TRBV12-4 CASSYDGPEQYF TGTGCCAGCAGTTATGATGGACCCGAGCAGTACTTC
- - TRBJ2-7 TRBV10-3 CAIRENAGTQYEQYF TGTGCCATCAGGGAAAATGCCGGGACACAATACGAGCAGTACTTC
TRBD1 - TRBJ2-2 TRBV13 CASSYGTGNTGELFF TGTGCCAGCAGCTACGGGACAGGGAACACCGGGGAGCTGTTTTTT
- - TRBJ2-3 TRBV27 CASSQALAVEDTQYF TGTGCCAGCAGTCAGGCTTTGGCGGTGGAAGATACGCAGTATTTT
- - TRBJ2-1 TRBV13 CASSSTPNEQFF TGTGCCAGCAGCTCAACACCCAATGAGCAGTTCTTC
- - TRBJ2-5 TRBV9 CASSVGGAKTQYF TGTGCCAGCAGCGTAGGTGGGGCAAAGACCCAGTACTTC
- once TRBJ1-1 TRBV13 CASSLGAGDTEAFF TGTGCCAGCAGCCTGGGCGCAGGGGACACTGAAGCTTTCTTT
- - TRBJ2-7 TRBV7-2 CASSSEGVEQYF TGTGCCAGCAGCTCCGAAGGGGTCGAGCAGTACTTC
TRBD2 - TRBJ2-3 TRBV5-1 CASSLREGLTDTQYF TGCGCCAGCAGCTTGCGGGAGGGCCTCACAGATACGCAGTATTTT
- - TRBJ1-2 TRBV19 CASTPGRIGGYTF TGTGCCAGTACCCCCGGGAGGATCGGTGGCTACACCTTC